The rows below give T cell receptor beta chains drawn from one sample of a study of beta chain features in type 1 diabetes. This table comes from immunoSEQ multiplex PCR, and its TCRdb copy is limited to in-frame clones, with some not included. The table includes 300,000 to 350,000 clones, 6.5% to 10% detected once. Sequenced sample: central memory CD4+ T cells from blood. The receptor set was obtained from a woman younger than 30 in good health. Both conserved end residues are part of each CDR3. The D gene is left open where the match is weak. Size is stated for part of the rows, as once, few or many counts, or as a class when the clone is expanded.

j_call: TRBJ2-3
v_call: TRBV11-1
clone_size: .
cdr3_length: 16
d_call: .
cdr3_aa: CASSPAGRTSTDTQYF
cdr3_nt: TGTGCCAGCAGCCCCGCGGGGAGAACTAGCACAGATACGCAGTATTTT

j_call: TRBJ1-5
v_call: TRBV28
clone_size: .
cdr3_length: 14
d_call: TRBD1
cdr3_aa: CASSLTGGYQPQHF
cdr3_nt: TGTGCCAGCAGTTTAACAGGGGGGTATCAGCCCCAGCATTTT

j_call: TRBJ2-1
v_call: TRBV11-1
clone_size: few
cdr3_length: 14
d_call: TRBD2
cdr3_aa: CASTLGAGNNEQFF
cdr3_nt: TGTGCCAGCACCTTAGGAGCGGGAAACAATGAGCAGTTCTTC

j_call: TRBJ2-7
v_call: TRBV19
clone_size: few
cdr3_length: 15
d_call: TRBD2
cdr3_aa: CASSPRGSGTYEQYF
cdr3_nt: TGTGCCAGTAGTCCCCGGGGTAGCGGGACCTACGAGCAGTACTTC

j_call: TRBJ1-2
v_call: TRBV6-6
clone_size: few
cdr3_length: 13
d_call: TRBD1
cdr3_aa: CASSPWTGSGYTF
cdr3_nt: TGTGCCAGCAGTCCCTGGACAGGATCTGGCTACACCTTC

j_call: TRBJ1-4
v_call: TRBV18
clone_size: few
cdr3_length: 14
d_call: TRBD1
cdr3_aa: CASSLGTGSTKLFF
cdr3_nt: TGTGCCAGCTCACTCGGGACAGGGTCGACAAAACTGTTTTTT

j_call: TRBJ2-5
v_call: TRBV5-1
clone_size: few
cdr3_length: 15
d_call: TRBD2
cdr3_aa: CASSFAFSGSETQYF
cdr3_nt: TGCGCCAGCAGCTTTGCCTTTAGCGGGAGTGAGACCCAGTACTTC

j_call: TRBJ1-6
v_call: TRBV29-1
clone_size: .
cdr3_length: 16
d_call: .
cdr3_aa: CSARESGSSYNSPLHF
cdr3_nt: TGCAGCGCCCGAGAGTCAGGGAGCTCCTATAATTCACCCCTCCACTTT

j_call: TRBJ2-5
v_call: TRBV5-1
clone_size: .
cdr3_length: 12
d_call: .
cdr3_aa: CASSASRYEQYF
cdr3_nt: TGCGCCAGCAGCGCAAGCCGGTATGAGCAGTACTTC

j_call: TRBJ1-1
v_call: TRBV2
clone_size: .
cdr3_length: 13
d_call: .
cdr3_aa: CASSAGLNTEAFF
cdr3_nt: TGTGCCAGCAGTGCCGGTTTGAACACTGAAGCTTTCTTT

j_call: TRBJ2-1
v_call: TRBV11-2
clone_size: few
cdr3_length: 15
d_call: TRBD2
cdr3_aa: CASSLGTSGNNEQFF
cdr3_nt: TGTGCCAGCAGCCTCGGGACTAGCGGAAACAATGAGCAGTTCTTC

j_call: TRBJ1-2
v_call: TRBV6-5
clone_size: few
cdr3_length: 14
d_call: TRBD1
cdr3_aa: CASSYSEGAGGYTF
cdr3_nt: TGTGCCAGCAGTTACTCTGAGGGGGCGGGTGGCTACACCTTC

j_call: TRBJ2-3
v_call: TRBV4-1
clone_size: few
cdr3_length: 12
d_call: .
cdr3_aa: CASSLHTDTQYF
cdr3_nt: TGCGCCAGCAGCCTACACACAGATACGCAGTATTTT

j_call: TRBJ2-6
v_call: TRBV5-5
clone_size: few
cdr3_length: 13
d_call: .
cdr3_aa: CASGTGGANVLTF
cdr3_nt: TGTGCCTCCGGTACGGGAGGGGCCAACGTCCTGACTTTC

j_call: TRBJ1-2
v_call: TRBV28
clone_size: many
cdr3_length: 15
d_call: TRBD1
cdr3_aa: CASSLWSRQGISYTF
cdr3_nt: TGTGCCAGCAGTTTATGGTCCCGACAGGGTATCAGCTACACCTTC

j_call: TRBJ2-7
v_call: TRBV4-2
clone_size: many
cdr3_length: 15
d_call: TRBD2
cdr3_aa: CASSQVSGSSYEQYF
cdr3_nt: TGTGCCAGCAGCCAAGTAAGCGGGAGCTCCTACGAGCAGTACTTC

j_call: TRBJ2-7
v_call: TRBV7-2
clone_size: many
cdr3_length: 11
d_call: .
cdr3_aa: CASSSVGVEYF
cdr3_nt: TGTGCCAGCAGCTCCGTCGGAGTTGAGTACTTC

j_call: TRBJ2-7
v_call: TRBV27
clone_size: .
cdr3_length: 15
d_call: .
cdr3_aa: CASSLIPTGGDEQYF
cdr3_nt: TGTGCCAGCAGTTTAATTCCTACCGGTGGGGACGAGCAGTACTTC

j_call: TRBJ2-2
v_call: TRBV7-9
clone_size: few
cdr3_length: 14
d_call: .
cdr3_aa: CASSLVIDTGELFF
cdr3_nt: TGTGCCAGCAGTCTCGTCATCGACACCGGGGAGCTGTTTTTT

j_call: TRBJ1-5
v_call: TRBV6-5
clone_size: .
cdr3_length: 14
d_call: .
cdr3_aa: CASSYAGVRQPQHF
cdr3_nt: TGTGCCAGCAGTTACGCAGGGGTCAGACAGCCCCAGCATTTT

j_call: TRBJ2-7
v_call: TRBV29-1
clone_size: few
cdr3_length: 14
d_call: TRBD1
cdr3_aa: CSVAAGTGYYEQYF
cdr3_nt: TGCAGCGTTGCCGCGGGGACAGGGTATTACGAGCAGTACTTC

j_call: TRBJ2-5
v_call: TRBV5-4
clone_size: .
cdr3_length: 14
d_call: .
cdr3_aa: CASNRPGVEETQYF
cdr3_nt: TGTGCCAGCAATCGCCCGGGAGTAGAGGAGACCCAGTACTTC

j_call: TRBJ2-5
v_call: TRBV7-6
clone_size: .
cdr3_length: 15
d_call: TRBD1
cdr3_aa: CASSFRQGEAETQYF
cdr3_nt: TGTGCCAGCAGCTTCCGACAGGGCGAAGCAGAGACCCAGTACTTC

j_call: TRBJ1-2
v_call: TRBV19
clone_size: .
cdr3_length: 13
d_call: .
cdr3_aa: CASSTTRNYGYTF
cdr3_nt: TGTGCCAGTAGTACCACAAGAAACTATGGCTACACCTTC

j_call: TRBJ1-1
v_call: TRBV15
clone_size: few
cdr3_length: 16
d_call: .
cdr3_aa: CATSRDGAGGGSEAFF
cdr3_nt: TGTGCCACCAGCAGAGATGGGGCAGGTGGCGGCTCTGAAGCTTTCTTT

j_call: TRBJ2-1
v_call: TRBV7-2
clone_size: many
cdr3_length: 17
d_call: TRBD2
cdr3_aa: CASSLLFSSGRALRQFF
cdr3_nt: TGTGCCAGCAGCTTATTATTCTCTAGCGGGAGGGCCTTAAGGCAGTTCTTC

j_call: TRBJ2-3
v_call: TRBV7-9
clone_size: few
cdr3_length: 16
d_call: TRBD2
cdr3_aa: CASSLGTSGNTDTQYF
cdr3_nt: TGTGCCAGCAGCCTCGGGACTAGCGGAAACACAGATACGCAGTATTTT

j_call: TRBJ2-5
v_call: TRBV28
clone_size: few
cdr3_length: 14
d_call: TRBD1
cdr3_aa: CASSFGRGRQTQYF
cdr3_nt: TGTGCCAGCAGTTTTGGCAGGGGGCGACAGACCCAGTACTTC

j_call: TRBJ1-1
v_call: TRBV5-8
clone_size: .
cdr3_length: 15
d_call: TRBD1
cdr3_aa: CASSGGTGTYTEAFF
cdr3_nt: TGTGCCAGCAGCGGGGGGACAGGAACTTACACTGAAGCTTTCTTT

j_call: TRBJ2-7
v_call: TRBV21-1
clone_size: .
cdr3_length: 14
d_call: .
cdr3_aa: CASSKGRNSYEQYF
cdr3_nt: TGTGCCAGCAGCAAAGGACGGAACTCCTACGAGCAGTACTTC

j_call: TRBJ1-4
v_call: TRBV5-1
clone_size: .
cdr3_length: 15
d_call: .
cdr3_aa: CASSLGRAGGEKLFF
cdr3_nt: TGCGCCAGCAGCTTGGGAAGGGCGGGCGGCGAAAAACTGTTTTTT

j_call: TRBJ1-5
v_call: TRBV28
clone_size: .
cdr3_length: 14
d_call: TRBD1
cdr3_aa: CASSLWTGVQPQHF
cdr3_nt: TGTGCCAGCAGTCTCTGGACAGGGGTACAGCCCCAGCATTTT

j_call: TRBJ1-1
v_call: TRBV11-2
clone_size: few
cdr3_length: 16
d_call: .
cdr3_aa: CASSLDRAARATEAFF
cdr3_nt: TGTGCCAGCAGCTTAGATCGGGCGGCTAGGGCCACTGAAGCTTTCTTT

j_call: TRBJ2-3
v_call: TRBV9
clone_size: .
cdr3_length: 17
d_call: TRBD1
cdr3_aa: CASSVGLRDRRADTQYF
cdr3_nt: TGTGCCAGCAGCGTAGGGTTGAGGGACAGGAGAGCAGATACGCAGTATTTT

j_call: TRBJ2-2
v_call: TRBV29-1
clone_size: .
cdr3_length: 13
d_call: .
cdr3_aa: CSVMGGNTGELFF
cdr3_nt: TGCAGCGTTATGGGGGGCAACACCGGGGAGCTGTTTTTT

j_call: TRBJ2-5
v_call: TRBV2
clone_size: few
cdr3_length: 13
d_call: .
cdr3_aa: CASRDRSGETQYF
cdr3_nt: TGTGCCAGCAGGGACAGGAGCGGGGAGACCCAGTACTTC

j_call: TRBJ1-2
v_call: TRBV28
clone_size: few
cdr3_length: 15
d_call: .
cdr3_aa: CASSSSGTGHYGYTF
cdr3_nt: TGTGCCAGCAGTTCGTCCGGGACGGGCCACTATGGCTACACCTTC

j_call: TRBJ2-7
v_call: TRBV15
clone_size: .
cdr3_length: 16
d_call: TRBD1
cdr3_aa: CATSRAGGTGGYEQYF
cdr3_nt: TGTGCCACCAGCAGAGCGGGAGGGACAGGGGGTTACGAGCAGTACTTC

j_call: TRBJ1-2
v_call: TRBV7-9
clone_size: many
cdr3_length: 14
d_call: .
cdr3_aa: CASRPTGGDYGYTF
cdr3_nt: TGTGCCAGCAGACCCACCGGGGGCGACTATGGCTACACCTTC

j_call: TRBJ2-2
v_call: TRBV5-6
clone_size: .
cdr3_length: 17
d_call: TRBD2
cdr3_aa: CASSLGLAGFNTGELFF
cdr3_nt: TGTGCCAGCAGCCTGGGACTAGCGGGGTTTAACACCGGGGAGCTGTTTTTT

j_call: TRBJ2-1
v_call: TRBV14
clone_size: few
cdr3_length: 14
d_call: TRBD1
cdr3_aa: CASSGRGFLNEQFF
cdr3_nt: TGTGCCAGCAGCGGCAGGGGGTTCTTGAATGAGCAGTTCTTC

j_call: TRBJ1-4
v_call: TRBV7-3
clone_size: .
cdr3_length: 11
d_call: .
cdr3_aa: CASSWWTVLFF
cdr3_nt: TGTGCCAGCAGCTGGTGGACTGTTCTCTTTTTT

j_call: TRBJ2-4
v_call: TRBV6-5
clone_size: few
cdr3_length: 15
d_call: .
cdr3_aa: CASSYSWEWRNIQYF
cdr3_nt: TGTGCCAGCAGTTACTCGTGGGAGTGGAGAAACATTCAGTACTTC

j_call: TRBJ2-2
v_call: TRBV5-1
clone_size: .
cdr3_length: 14
d_call: .
cdr3_aa: CASSPGRQTGELFF
cdr3_nt: TGCGCCAGCAGCCCAGGCCGACAAACCGGGGAGCTGTTTTTT

j_call: TRBJ1-2
v_call: TRBV7-9
clone_size: few
cdr3_length: 15
d_call: .
cdr3_aa: CASSLLEGRVRGYTF
cdr3_nt: TGTGCCAGCAGCTTATTGGAGGGGAGAGTTCGGGGCTACACCTTC

j_call: TRBJ2-7
v_call: TRBV28
clone_size: few
cdr3_length: 11
d_call: .
cdr3_aa: CASSSREEQYF
cdr3_nt: TGTGCCAGCTCTAGCAGGGAAGAGCAGTACTTC

j_call: TRBJ2-7
v_call: TRBV2
clone_size: few
cdr3_length: 15
d_call: .
cdr3_aa: CASSDGQGPIYEQYF
cdr3_nt: TGTGCCAGCAGTGACGGGCAGGGGCCAATCTACGAGCAGTACTTC

j_call: TRBJ2-7
v_call: TRBV15
clone_size: few
cdr3_length: 16
d_call: .
cdr3_aa: CATSRANPGISYEQYF
cdr3_nt: TGTGCCACCAGCAGAGCTAATCCCGGCATCTCCTACGAGCAGTACTTC

j_call: TRBJ2-3
v_call: TRBV5-1
clone_size: many
cdr3_length: 15
d_call: .
cdr3_aa: CASSPGQGNTDTQYF
cdr3_nt: TGCGCCAGCAGCCCCGGGCAGGGGAACACAGATACGCAGTATTTT

j_call: TRBJ2-7
v_call: TRBV7-2
clone_size: few
cdr3_length: 14
d_call: .
cdr3_aa: CASRPRDGTEEQYF
cdr3_nt: TGTGCCAGCAGGCCCCGGGACGGTACTGAGGAGCAGTACTTC

j_call: TRBJ2-1
v_call: TRBV18
clone_size: .
cdr3_length: 15
d_call: .
cdr3_aa: CASSPGIVAANEQFF
cdr3_nt: TGTGCCAGCTCACCCGGAATCGTGGCTGCCAATGAGCAGTTCTTC

j_call: TRBJ2-1
v_call: TRBV4-3
clone_size: few
cdr3_length: 15
d_call: TRBD2
cdr3_aa: CASSQAGGGYNEQFF
cdr3_nt: TGCGCCAGCAGCCAAGCGGGAGGGGGCTACAATGAGCAGTTCTTC

j_call: TRBJ2-7
v_call: TRBV5-1
clone_size: .
cdr3_length: 13
d_call: TRBD1
cdr3_aa: CASTRQGAYEQYF
cdr3_nt: TGCGCCAGCACAAGACAGGGGGCCTACGAGCAGTACTTC

j_call: TRBJ1-1
v_call: TRBV7-2
clone_size: .
cdr3_length: 12
d_call: TRBD1
cdr3_aa: CASSLDQGEAFF
cdr3_nt: TGTGCCAGCAGCTTAGATCAGGGGGAGGCTTTCTTT